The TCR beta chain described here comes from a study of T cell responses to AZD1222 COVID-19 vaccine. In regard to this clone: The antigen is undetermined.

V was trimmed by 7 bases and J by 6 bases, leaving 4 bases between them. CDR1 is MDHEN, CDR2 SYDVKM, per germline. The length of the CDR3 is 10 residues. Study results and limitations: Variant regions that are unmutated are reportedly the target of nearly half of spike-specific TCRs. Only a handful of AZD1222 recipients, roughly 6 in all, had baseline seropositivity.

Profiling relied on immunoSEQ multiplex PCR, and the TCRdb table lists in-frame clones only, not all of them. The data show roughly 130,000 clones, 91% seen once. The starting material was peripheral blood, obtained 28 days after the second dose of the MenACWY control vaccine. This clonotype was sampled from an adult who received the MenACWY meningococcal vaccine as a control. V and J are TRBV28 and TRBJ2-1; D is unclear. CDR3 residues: CASMSNEQFF. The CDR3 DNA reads TGTGCCAGCATGTCCAATGAGCAGTTCTTC.